These 19 T cell receptor beta chains originate from one sample sequenced in a study of STAT5B mutations in CD4+ large granular lymphocyte leukemia. Sequencing was performed with immunoSEQ multiplex PCR; in TCRdb, only in-frame clones are kept and a portion is missing. The sample holds around 28,000 clones, approximately 84% seen once. Material: CD4+ T cells from blood buffy coats. Source of these receptors: a human donor in good health.

This sequence joins TRBV6-5 and TRBJ1-1, with 11 nucleotides matching TRBD1. This CDR3 has 15 amino acids. The germline gives CDR1 MNHEY, CDR2 SVGAGI. V was pared by 5 bases and J by 5 bases, with 7 bases of the junction left unmatched. CDR3 sequence: CASSRPGQGATEAFF. CDR3 nucleotides: TGTGCCAGCAGTAGGCCCGGACAGGGGGCGACTGAAGCTTTCTTT.

This clone showed up just a few times. The rearrangement uses TRBV9 and TRBJ1-2; no clear D. V lost 8 bases to trimming and J lost 4 bases, with 15 bases between them. In germline, CDR1 is SGDLS, CDR2 YYNGEE. The CDR3 has 13 amino acids. The CDR3 DNA sequence: TGTGCCAGAAAGCCACTCCGGTTCTATGGCTACACCTTC. It yields the protein CARKPLRFYGYTF.

The rearrangement joins TRBV6-6 to TRBJ2-5; the D gene could be TRBD1 or TRBD2 (6 bases each). V was clipped by 2 bases and J by 4 bases, with 11 bases between them. Germline lookup yields CDR1 MNHNY and CDR2 SVGAGI (reference sequence). This CDR3 comprises 14 residues. The CDR3 DNA follows: TGTGCCAGCAGTTACACGGGGGCCGGAGAGACCCAGTACTTC. The encoded protein is CASSYTGAGETQYF.

The chain combines TRBV18 with TRBJ1-1; D is unresolved. V dropped 2 bases and J dropped 3 bases, with 7 bases sitting between them. Germline V CDR1 and CDR2: KGHSH, LQKENI. CDR3 length: 13 amino acids. CDR3 DNA sequence: TGTGCCAGCTCACCAACAAGGGACACTGAAGCTTTCTTT. It encodes CASSPTRDTEAFF. Complete variable domain (other parts from reference TRBV18 and TRBJ1-1): NAGVMQNPRHLVRRRGQEARLRCSPMKGHSHVYWYRQLPEEGLKFMVYLQKENIIDESGMPKERFSAEFPKEGPSILRIQQVVRGDSAAYFCASSPTRDTEAFFGQGTRLTVV.

V and J are TRBV10-2 and TRBJ2-5; the D call may be TRBD1 or TRBD2 (5 bases each). CDR3 size: 12 residues. The V gene lost 3 bases and the J gene lost 5 bases, with 7 bases spanning the gap. From germline, CDR1 is WSHSY and CDR2 SAAADI. The CDR3 sequence is CASSEWGETQYF. DNA for the CDR3: TGCGCCAGCAGTGAATGGGGGGAGACCCAGTACTTC.

This clone was counted between two and nine times. The chain uses TRBV19 and TRBJ2-5, with a possible D match to TRBD1 (6 bases). This CDR3 comprises 11 residues. Germline values: CDR1 LNHDA, CDR2 SQIVND (reference sequence). Trimming left V 5 bases short and J 9 bases short, with 10 bases between. CDR3 sequence: CASSDRQAQYF. The CDR3 nucleotides are TGTGCCAGTAGTGACCGACAGGCCCAGTACTTC.

The rearrangement links TRBV7-2 to TRBJ2-1; D call uncertain. The CDR3 runs 13 residues. CDR1 is SGHTA, CDR2 FQGNSA, per germline. With 4 bases removed from V and 5 bases from J, the gap between germline ends came to 9 bases. CDR3 amino acids: CASSSRLNNEQFF. The DNA of the CDR3 is TGTGCCAGCAGCTCCAGGCTAAACAATGAGCAGTTCTTC. Full variable domain (remainder filled in from reference TRBV7-2 and TRBJ2-1): GAGVSQSPSNKVTEKGKDVELRCDPISGHTALYWYRQSLGQGLEFLIYFQGNSAPDKSGLPSDRFSAERTGGSVSTLTIQRTQQEDSAVYLCASSSRLNNEQFFGPGTRLTVL.

The genes are TRBV4-1 and TRBJ1-3; D remains ambiguous. CDR1 and CDR2 (germline): MGHRA, YSYEKL. V dropped 8 bases and J dropped 2 bases, with 37 bases sitting between them. This CDR3 is 22 amino acids long. CDR3 region: CASLQAPSDVVPLGLPGNTIYF. Written as DNA, the CDR3 is TGCGCCAGCTTACAAGCCCCCTCGGATGTGGTTCCTCTGGGTCTACCTGGAAACACCATATATTTT.

CDR3: CASSRLELNEQFF. CDR3 nucleotide sequence: TGTGCCAGCAGCCGGTTAGAGTTAAATGAGCAGTTCTTC. The chain is built from TRBV7-9 and TRBJ2-1; D is unclear. V gave up 5 bases and J gave up 7 bases, with 12 bases separating them. The CDR3 consists of 13 residues. Germline CDR1 SEHNR, CDR2 FQNEAQ (reference sequence).

On this clone: At one end, the junction sequence differs from germline, possibly due to a read error. This rearrangement joins TRBV7-7 to TRBJ2-3, with TRBD2 matching 7 bases. CDR1 SSHAT and CDR2 FNYEAQ come from the germline V gene (reference sequence). The CDR3 contains 16 residues. Here the CDR3 reads CASSRGGGSGTDTQYF. For the CDR3, the DNA is TGTGCTAGCAGCCGCGGGGGAGGTTCGGGCACAGATACGCAGTATTTT.

This clone was seen a few times. V is TRBV7-6 and J is TRBJ2-7; a weak D match, TRBD1 (6 bases). The V end lost 1 base, the J end lost 2 bases, and 12 bases lay between the germline ends. This CDR3 has 15 amino acids. The germline V gene encodes CDR1 SGHVS and CDR2 FNYEAQ. The CDR3 DNA follows: TGTGCCAGCAGCTTAGGCCCCGGGACAACCTACGAGCAGTACTTC. Protein: CASSLGPGTTYEQYF.

This clone was seen only once. V gene TRBV7-2 combines with J gene TRBJ2-1; 7 nucleotides line up with TRBD2. CDR3 length: 14 amino acids. Germline V lookup: CDR1 SGHTA, CDR2 FQGNSA. V trimming: 4 bases; J trimming: 8 bases; junction bases outside the gene matches: 8. The CDR3 DNA reads as TGTGCCAGCAGCTCACTAGCGCGGGCTGATGAGCAGTTCTTC. It is translated as CASSSLARADEQFF.

In its sample, this clone was seen once. The chain is built from TRBV11-3 and TRBJ2-1, with 11 bases matching TRBD2. Germline CDR1 and CDR2: SGHNT and YENEEA. With 0 bases clipped from V and 9 bases from J, the junction kept 7 bases outside the gene matches. This CDR3 spans 16 amino acids. CDR3 bases: TGTGCCAGCAGCTTAGATGGTACTAGCGGGAGTGGTGAGCAGTTCTTC. Its translation is CASSLDGTSGSGEQFF.

This clone was found once. CDR3 residues: CASRRGPGDTQYF. The CDR3 bases are TGTGCCAGCAGGAGGGGGCCGGGAGATACGCAGTATTTT. The chain employs TRBV2 and TRBJ2-3, with 7 bases lining up with TRBD1. The CDR3 is 13 amino acids. The germline CDR1 and CDR2 sequences are SNHLY and FYNNEI. Losses at the gene ends were 6 bases for V and 5 bases for J; bases not matched to a gene: 5.

This clone came up once. The genes are TRBV5-6 and TRBJ2-3; D gene unclear. This CDR3 region has 11 residues. Trimming cost V 3 bases and J 6 bases, with 5 bases left between them. The germline CDR1 and CDR2 sequences are SGHDT and YYEEEE. The CDR3 reads CASSYGDTQYF. DNA for the CDR3: TGTGCCAGCAGCTATGGGGATACGCAGTATTTT.

V usage is TRBV6-5 and J usage is TRBJ1-4; a weak D match, TRBD1 (5 bases). Germline CDR1 and CDR2: MNHEY and SVGAGI. The V end was cut by 5 bases, the J end by 8 bases, with 9 bases between. The CDR3 extends over 12 amino acids. CDR3 in amino acids: CASSTGTEKLFF. DNA for the CDR3: TGTGCCAGCAGTACGGGGACCGAAAAACTGTTTTTT.

This clone has a single count. The V call is TRBV2, the J call TRBJ1-2, with no clear D. The CDR3 is 13 residues long. The germline V gene has CDR1 SNHLY and CDR2 FYNNEI. The V and J ends lost 6 bases and 4 bases respectively, with 12 bases between them. CDR3 sequence: CASRAGPLYGYTF. The CDR3 nucleotides read TGTGCCAGCAGAGCCGGACCACTCTATGGCTACACCTTC.

This clone appeared once. The V call is TRBV28, the J call TRBJ2-4; weak D call: TRBD2 (7 bases). Germline-derived CDR1 and CDR2 are MDHEN and SYDVKM. The CDR3 loop spans 13 amino acids. The V and J ends lost 8 bases and 1 base respectively, with 9 bases between them. In nucleotides, the CDR3 is TGTGCCAGCGGGGGGGCCGCCAAAAACATTCAGTACTTC. As protein: CASGGAAKNIQYF.

The genes are TRBV6-6 and TRBJ1-1; unclear D gene. The CDR3 consists of 13 residues. Germline V CDR1 and CDR2: MNHNY, SVGAGI (reference sequence). V lost 10 bases to trimming and J lost 0 bases, with 12 bases between them. The CDR3 region has the DNA TGTGCCACCCAGAAGACGGTGAACACTGAAGCTTTCTTT. The encoded protein is CATQKTVNTEAFF.